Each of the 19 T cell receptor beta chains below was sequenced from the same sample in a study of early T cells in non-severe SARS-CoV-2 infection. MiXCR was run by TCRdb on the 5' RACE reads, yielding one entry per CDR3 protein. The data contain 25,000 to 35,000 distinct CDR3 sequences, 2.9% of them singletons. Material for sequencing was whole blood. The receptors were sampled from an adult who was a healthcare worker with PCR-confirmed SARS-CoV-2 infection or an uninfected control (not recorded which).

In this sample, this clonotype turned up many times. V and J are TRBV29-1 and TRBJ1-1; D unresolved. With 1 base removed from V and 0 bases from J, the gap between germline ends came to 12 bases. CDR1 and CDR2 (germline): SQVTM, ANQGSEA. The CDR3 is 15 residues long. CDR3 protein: CSVEVWAGVNTEAFF. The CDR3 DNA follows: TGCAGCGTTGAAGTTTGGGCCGGGGTGAACACTGAAGCTTTCTTT.

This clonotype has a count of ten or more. The CDR3 DNA follows: TGTGCCAGCAGCCCCGGGACAGGGCGAAACACCATATATTTT. This sequence encodes CASSPGTGRNTIYF. This sequence joins TRBV12-3 or TRBV12-4 and TRBJ1-3, with 9 bases identical to TRBD1. There are 14 residues in the CDR3. Losses at the gene ends were 6 bases for V and 5 bases for J; bases not matched to a gene: 5.

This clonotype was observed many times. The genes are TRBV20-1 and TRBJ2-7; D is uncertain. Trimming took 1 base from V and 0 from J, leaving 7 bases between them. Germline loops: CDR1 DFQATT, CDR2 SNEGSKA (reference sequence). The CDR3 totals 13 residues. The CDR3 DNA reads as TGCAGTGCTAGAGGGGTCAGCTCCTACGAGCAGTACGTC. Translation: CSARGVSSYEQYV.

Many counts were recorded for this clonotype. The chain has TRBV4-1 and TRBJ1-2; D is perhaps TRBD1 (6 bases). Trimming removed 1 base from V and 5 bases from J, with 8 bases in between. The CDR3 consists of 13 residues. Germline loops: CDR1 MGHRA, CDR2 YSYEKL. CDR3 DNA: TGCGCCAGCAGCCAAGGCAGGGGATATGGCTACACCTTC. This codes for CASSQGRGYGYTF.

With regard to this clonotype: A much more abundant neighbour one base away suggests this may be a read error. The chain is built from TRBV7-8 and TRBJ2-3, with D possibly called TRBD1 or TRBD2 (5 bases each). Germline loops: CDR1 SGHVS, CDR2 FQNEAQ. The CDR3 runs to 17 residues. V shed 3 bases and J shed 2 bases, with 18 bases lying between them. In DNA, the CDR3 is TGTGCCAGCAGCTTTTTCCGGGACCGGGGTTACACAGATACGCAGTATTTT. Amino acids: CASSFFRDRGYTDTQYF.

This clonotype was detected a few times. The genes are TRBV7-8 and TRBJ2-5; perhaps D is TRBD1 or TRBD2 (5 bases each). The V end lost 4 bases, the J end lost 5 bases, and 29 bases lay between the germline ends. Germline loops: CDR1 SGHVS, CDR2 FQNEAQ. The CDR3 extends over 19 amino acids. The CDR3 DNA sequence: TGTGCCAGCAGCTCACCAAGGGGAGTCCCTAGAAAGAGTTTGGAGACCCAGTACTTC. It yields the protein CASSSPRGVPRKSLETQYF.

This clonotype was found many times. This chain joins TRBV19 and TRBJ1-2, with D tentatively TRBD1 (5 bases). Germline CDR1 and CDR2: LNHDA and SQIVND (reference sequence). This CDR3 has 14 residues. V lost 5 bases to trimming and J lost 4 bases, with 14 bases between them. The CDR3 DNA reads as TGTGCCAGTAGTGCGAGCGGGGGAGGCTATGGCTACACCTTC. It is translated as CASSASGGGYGYTF.

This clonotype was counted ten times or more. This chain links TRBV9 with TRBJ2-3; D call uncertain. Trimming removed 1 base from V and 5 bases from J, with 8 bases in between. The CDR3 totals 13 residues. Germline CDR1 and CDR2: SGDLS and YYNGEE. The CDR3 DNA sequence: TGTGCCAGCAGCGTACTAGGAATAGATACGCAGTATTTT. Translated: CASSVLGIDTQYF.

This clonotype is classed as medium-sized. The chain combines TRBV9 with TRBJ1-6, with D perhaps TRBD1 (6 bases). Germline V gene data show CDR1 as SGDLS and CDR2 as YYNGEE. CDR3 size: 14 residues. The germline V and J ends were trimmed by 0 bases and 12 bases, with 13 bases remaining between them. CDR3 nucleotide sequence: TGTGCCAGCAGCGTAGGCAACAGGGAGGTACCCCTCCACTTT. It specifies CASSVGNREVPLHF.

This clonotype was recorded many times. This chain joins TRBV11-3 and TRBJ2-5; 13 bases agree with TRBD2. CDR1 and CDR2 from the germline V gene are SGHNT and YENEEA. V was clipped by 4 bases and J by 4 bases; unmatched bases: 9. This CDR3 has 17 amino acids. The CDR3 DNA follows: TGTGCCAGCAGCTCAGAGACTAGCGGGGGGCCCAGAGAGACCCAGTACTTC. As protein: CASSSETSGGPRETQYF.

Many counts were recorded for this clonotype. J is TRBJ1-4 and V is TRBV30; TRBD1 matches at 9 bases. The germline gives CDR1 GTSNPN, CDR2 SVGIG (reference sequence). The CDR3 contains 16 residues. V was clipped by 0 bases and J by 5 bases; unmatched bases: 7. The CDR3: CAWSVGDRVRNEKLFF. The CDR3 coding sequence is TGTGCCTGGAGTGTCGGGGACAGGGTGAGGAATGAAAAACTGTTTTTT. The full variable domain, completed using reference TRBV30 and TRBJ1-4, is SQTIHQWPATLVQPVGSPLSLECTVEGTSNPNLYWYRQAAGRGLQLLFYSVGIGQISSEVPQNLSASRPQDRQFILSSKKLLLSDSGFYLCAWSVGDRVRNEKLFFGSGTQLSVL.

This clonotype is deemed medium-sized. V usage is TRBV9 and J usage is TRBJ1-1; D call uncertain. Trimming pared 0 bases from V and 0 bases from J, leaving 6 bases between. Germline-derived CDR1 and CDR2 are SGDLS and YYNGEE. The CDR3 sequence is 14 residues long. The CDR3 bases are TGTGCCAGCAGCGTAGGTCCAGTGAACACTGAAGCTTTCTTT. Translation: CASSVGPVNTEAFF.

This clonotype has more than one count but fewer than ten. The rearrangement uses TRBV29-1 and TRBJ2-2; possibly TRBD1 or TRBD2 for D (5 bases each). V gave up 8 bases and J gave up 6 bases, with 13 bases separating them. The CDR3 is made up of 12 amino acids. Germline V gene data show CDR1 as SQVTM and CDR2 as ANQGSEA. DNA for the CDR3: TGCAGCATTTATAGGGGACCCGGGGAGCTGTTTTTT. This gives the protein CSIYRGPGELFF.

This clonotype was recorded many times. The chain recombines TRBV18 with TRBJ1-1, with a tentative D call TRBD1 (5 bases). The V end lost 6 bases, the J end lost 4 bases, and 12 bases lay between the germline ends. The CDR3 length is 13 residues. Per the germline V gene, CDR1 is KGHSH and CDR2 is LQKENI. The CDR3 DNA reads TGTGCCAGCTCGCCCCTGGGGGGCACTGAAGCTTTCTTT. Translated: CASSPLGGTEAFF.

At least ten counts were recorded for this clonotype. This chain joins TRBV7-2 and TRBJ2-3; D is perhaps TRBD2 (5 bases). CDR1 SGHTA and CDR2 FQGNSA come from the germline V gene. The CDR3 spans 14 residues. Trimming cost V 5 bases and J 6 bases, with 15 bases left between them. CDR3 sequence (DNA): TGTGCCAGCAGCCGACTACCAGCCGGCGATACGCAGTATTTT. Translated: CASSRLPAGDTQYF.

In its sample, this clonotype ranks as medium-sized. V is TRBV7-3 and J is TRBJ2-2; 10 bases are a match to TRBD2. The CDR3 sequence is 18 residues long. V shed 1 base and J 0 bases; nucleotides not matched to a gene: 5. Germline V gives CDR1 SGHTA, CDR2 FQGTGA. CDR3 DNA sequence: TGTGCCAGCAGCTTAAATAGCGGGGGGTCCGCGAACACCGGGGAGCTGTTTTTT. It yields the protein CASSLNSGGSANTGELFF.

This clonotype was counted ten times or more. The CDR3 region is CASRTSGGLSYNEQFF. CDR3 DNA sequence: TGTGCCAGCAGAACTAGCGGGGGACTTTCCTACAATGAGCAGTTCTTC. The chain employs TRBV2 and TRBJ2-1; TRBD2 agrees at 11 bases. V shed 6 bases and J 1 base; nucleotides not matched to a gene: 5. This CDR3 has 16 residues. The germline CDR1 and CDR2 sequences are SNHLY and FYNNEI.

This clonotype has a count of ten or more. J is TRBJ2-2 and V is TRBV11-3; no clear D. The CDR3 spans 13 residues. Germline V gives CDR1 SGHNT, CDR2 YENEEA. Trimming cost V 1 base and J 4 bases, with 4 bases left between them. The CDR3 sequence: CASSLGITGELFF. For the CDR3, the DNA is TGTGCCAGCAGCTTAGGAATCACCGGGGAGCTGTTTTTT.

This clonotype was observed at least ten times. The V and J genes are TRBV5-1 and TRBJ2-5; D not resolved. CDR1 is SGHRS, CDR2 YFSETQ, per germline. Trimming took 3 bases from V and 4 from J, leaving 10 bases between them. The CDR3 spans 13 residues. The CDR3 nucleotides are TGCGCCAGCAGCTCCCCCGGTGCAGAGACCCAGTACTTC. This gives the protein CASSSPGAETQYF.